This T cell receptor (beta chain) stems from a study of blood T cell repertoires in COVID-19. Study information: Whether acute or convalescent, the COVID-19 samples came from the United States, Italy and Spain.

V shed 5 bases and J shed 5 bases, with 5 bases lying between them. CDR1 and CDR2 (germline): SGHTA, FQGNSA. The CDR3 has 11 residues. The protocol was immunoSEQ multiplex PCR, while the TCRdb copy is restricted to in-frame clones and leaves out a portion. Altogether 150,000 to 200,000 clones are present, roughly 80% being singletons, with the ten largest covering approximately 5.6%. Participants had their cohort set by participant-reported clinical history. Sequenced input: PBMCs or T cells enriched from blood (not recorded which). J is TRBJ2-3 and V is TRBV7-2; D may be TRBD1 (5 bases). The receptor was derived from a woman aged 40 to 50 with acute COVID-19. The CDR3 nucleotides read TGTGCCAGCAGCCAGGGAGATACGCAGTATTTT. It codes for CASSQGDTQYF. The full variable domain, its missing parts supplied by reference TRBV7-2 and TRBJ2-3, is GAGVSQSPSNKVTEKGKDVELRCDPISGHTALYWYRQSLGQGLEFLIYFQGNSAPDKSGLPSDRFSAERTGGSVSTLTIQRTQQEDSAVYLCASSQGDTQYFGPGTRLTVL.